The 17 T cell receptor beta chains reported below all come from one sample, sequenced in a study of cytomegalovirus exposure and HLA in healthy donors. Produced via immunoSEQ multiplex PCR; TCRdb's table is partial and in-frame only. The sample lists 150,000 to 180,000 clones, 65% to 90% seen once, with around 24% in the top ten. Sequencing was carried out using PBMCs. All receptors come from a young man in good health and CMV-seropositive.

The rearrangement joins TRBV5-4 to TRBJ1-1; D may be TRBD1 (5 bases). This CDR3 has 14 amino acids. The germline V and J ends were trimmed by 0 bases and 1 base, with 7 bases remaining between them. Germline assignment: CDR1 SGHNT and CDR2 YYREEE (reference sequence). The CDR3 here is CASSLAGSNTEAFF. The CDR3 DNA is TGTGCCAGCAGCTTGGCAGGGTCGAACACTGAAGCTTTCTTT. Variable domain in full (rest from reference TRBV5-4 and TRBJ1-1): ETGVTQSPTHLIKTRGQQVTLRCSSQSGHNTVSWYQQALGQGPQFIFQYYREEENGRGNFPPRFSGLQFPNYSSELNVNALELDDSALYLCASSLAGSNTEAFFGQGTRLTVV.

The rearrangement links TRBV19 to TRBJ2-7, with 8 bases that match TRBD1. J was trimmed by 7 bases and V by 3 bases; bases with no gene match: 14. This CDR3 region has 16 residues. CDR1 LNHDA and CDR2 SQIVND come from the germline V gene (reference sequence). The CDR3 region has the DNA TGTGCCAGTAGTATCGGGCGCGACAGGGGACGTGGGGAGCAGTACTTC. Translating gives CASSIGRDRGRGEQYF.

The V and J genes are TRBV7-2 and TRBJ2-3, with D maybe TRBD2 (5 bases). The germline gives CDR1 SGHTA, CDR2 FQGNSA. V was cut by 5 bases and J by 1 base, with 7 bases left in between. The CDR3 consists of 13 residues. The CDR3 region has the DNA TGTGCCAGCAGCAGAGGGCGCACAGATACGCAGTATTTT. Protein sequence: CASSRGRTDTQYF.

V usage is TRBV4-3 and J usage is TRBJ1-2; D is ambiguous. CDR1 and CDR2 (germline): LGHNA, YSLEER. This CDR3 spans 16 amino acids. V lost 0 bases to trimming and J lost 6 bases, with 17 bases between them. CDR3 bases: TGCGCCAGCAGCCAAGAGGGCACCCCAGCCAGGAATGGCTACACCTTC. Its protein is CASSQEGTPARNGYTF.

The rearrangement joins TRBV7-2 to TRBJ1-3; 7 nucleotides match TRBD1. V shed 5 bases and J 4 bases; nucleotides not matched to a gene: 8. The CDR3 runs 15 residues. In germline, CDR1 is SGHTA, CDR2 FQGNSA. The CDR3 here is CASSPRQGSGNTIYF. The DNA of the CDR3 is TGTGCCAGCAGCCCTAGACAGGGTTCGGGAAACACCATATATTTT.

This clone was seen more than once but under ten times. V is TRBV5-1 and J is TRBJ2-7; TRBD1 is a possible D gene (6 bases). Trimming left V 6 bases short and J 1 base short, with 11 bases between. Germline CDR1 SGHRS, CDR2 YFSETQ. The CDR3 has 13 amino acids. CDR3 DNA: TGCGCCAGCAATTCAGGGGATTCCTACGAGCAGTACTTC. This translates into CASNSGDSYEQYF.

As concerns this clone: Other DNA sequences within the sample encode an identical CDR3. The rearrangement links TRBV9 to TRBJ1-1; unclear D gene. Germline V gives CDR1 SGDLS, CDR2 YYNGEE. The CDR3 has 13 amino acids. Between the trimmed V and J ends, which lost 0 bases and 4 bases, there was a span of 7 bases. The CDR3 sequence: CASSVGGSTEAFF. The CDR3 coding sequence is TGTGCCAGCAGCGTAGGAGGGAGCACTGAAGCTTTCTTT.

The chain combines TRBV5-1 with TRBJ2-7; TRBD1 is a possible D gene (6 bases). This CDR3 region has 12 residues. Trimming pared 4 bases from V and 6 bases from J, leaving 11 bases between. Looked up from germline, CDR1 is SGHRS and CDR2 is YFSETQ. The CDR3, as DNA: TGCGCCAGCAGCCGGGACACCACCGAGCAGTACTTC. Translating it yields CASSRDTTEQYF.

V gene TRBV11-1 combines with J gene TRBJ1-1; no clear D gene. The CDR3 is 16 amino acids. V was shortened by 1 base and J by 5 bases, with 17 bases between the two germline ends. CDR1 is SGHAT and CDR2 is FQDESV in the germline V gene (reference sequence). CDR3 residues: CASSLDVSPPGTEAFF. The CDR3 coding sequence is TGTGCCAGCAGCTTAGACGTGTCCCCACCCGGGACTGAAGCTTTCTTT. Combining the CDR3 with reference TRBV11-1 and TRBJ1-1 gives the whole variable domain EAEVAQSPRYKITEKSQAVAFWCDPISGHATLYWYRQILGQGPELLVQFQDESVVDDSQLPKDRFSAERLKGVDSTLKIQPAELGDSAMYLCASSLDVSPPGTEAFFGQGTRLTVV.

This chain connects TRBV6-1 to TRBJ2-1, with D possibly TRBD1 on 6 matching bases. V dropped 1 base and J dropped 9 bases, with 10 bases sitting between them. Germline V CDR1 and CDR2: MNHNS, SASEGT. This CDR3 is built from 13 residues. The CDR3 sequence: CASSEDRVGEQFF. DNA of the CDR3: TGTGCCAGCAGTGAAGACAGGGTAGGTGAGCAGTTCTTC.

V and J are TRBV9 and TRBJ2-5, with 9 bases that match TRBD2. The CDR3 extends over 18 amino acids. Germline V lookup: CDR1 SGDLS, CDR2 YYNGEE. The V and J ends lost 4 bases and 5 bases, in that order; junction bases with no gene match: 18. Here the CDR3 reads CASSPGVAGAGGQETQYF. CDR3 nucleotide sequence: TGTGCCAGCAGCCCAGGGGTAGCGGGGGCCGGGGGGCAGGAGACCCAGTACTTC.

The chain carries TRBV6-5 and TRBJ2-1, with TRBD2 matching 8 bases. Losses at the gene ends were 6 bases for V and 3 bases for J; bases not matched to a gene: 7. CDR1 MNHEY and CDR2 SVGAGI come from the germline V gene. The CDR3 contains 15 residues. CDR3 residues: CASSQLAELYNEQFF. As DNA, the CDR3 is TGTGCCAGCAGCCAACTAGCGGAACTCTACAATGAGCAGTTCTTC.

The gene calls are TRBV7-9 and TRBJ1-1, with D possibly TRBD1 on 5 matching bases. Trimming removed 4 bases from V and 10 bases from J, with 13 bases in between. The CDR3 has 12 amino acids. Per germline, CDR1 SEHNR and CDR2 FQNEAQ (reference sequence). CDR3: CASSYRGLGAFF. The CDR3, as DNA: TGTGCCAGCAGCTACCGGGGGTTAGGAGCTTTCTTT. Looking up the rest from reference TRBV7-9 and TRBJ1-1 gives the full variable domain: DTGVSQNPRHKITKRGQNVTFRCDPISEHNRLYWYRQTLGQGPEFLTYFQNEAQLEKSRLLSDRFSAERPKGSFSTLEIQRTEQGDSAMYLCASSYRGLGAFFGQGTRLTVV.

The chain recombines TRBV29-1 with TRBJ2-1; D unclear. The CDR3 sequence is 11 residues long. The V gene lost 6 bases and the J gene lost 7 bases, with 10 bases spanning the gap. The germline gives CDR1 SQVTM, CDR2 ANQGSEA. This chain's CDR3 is CSVDRGNEQFF. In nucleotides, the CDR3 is TGCAGCGTCGACCGAGGAAATGAGCAGTTCTTC.

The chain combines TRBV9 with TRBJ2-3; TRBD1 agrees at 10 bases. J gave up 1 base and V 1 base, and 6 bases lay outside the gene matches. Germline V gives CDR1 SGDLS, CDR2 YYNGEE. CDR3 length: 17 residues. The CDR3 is CASSVRDGQGGTDTQYF. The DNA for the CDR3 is TGTGCCAGCAGCGTAAGGGACGGACAGGGGGGCACAGATACGCAGTATTTT.

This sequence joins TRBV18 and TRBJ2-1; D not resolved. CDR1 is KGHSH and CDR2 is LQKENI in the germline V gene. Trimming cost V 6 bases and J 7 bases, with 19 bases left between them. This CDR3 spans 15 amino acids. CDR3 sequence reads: CASSQGAHPLNEQFF. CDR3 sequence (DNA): TGTGCCAGCTCCCAAGGAGCCCACCCACTAAATGAGCAGTTCTTC.

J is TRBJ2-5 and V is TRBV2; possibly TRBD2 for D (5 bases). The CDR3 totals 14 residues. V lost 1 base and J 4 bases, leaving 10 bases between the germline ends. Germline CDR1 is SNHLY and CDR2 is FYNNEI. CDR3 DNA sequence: TGTGCCAGCAGTGAAGACGGGGTTGGAGAGACCCAGTACTTC. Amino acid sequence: CASSEDGVGETQYF.